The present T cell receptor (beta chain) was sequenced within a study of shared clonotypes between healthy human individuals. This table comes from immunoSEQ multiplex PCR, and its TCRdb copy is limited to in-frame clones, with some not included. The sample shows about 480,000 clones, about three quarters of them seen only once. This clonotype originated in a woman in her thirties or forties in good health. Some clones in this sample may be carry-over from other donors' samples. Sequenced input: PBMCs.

CDR3 region: CASARGVEEPQHF. In nucleotides, the CDR3 is TGTGCCAGTGCCCGGGGGGTGGAGGAGCCCCAGCATTTT. The chain combines TRBV19 with TRBJ1-5; TRBD1 might be the D (5 bases). Germline V gene sequence: CDR1 LNHDA, CDR2 SQIVND (reference sequence). This CDR3 spans 13 amino acids. Trimming stripped 8 bases from V and 8 bases from J, with 16 bases between.